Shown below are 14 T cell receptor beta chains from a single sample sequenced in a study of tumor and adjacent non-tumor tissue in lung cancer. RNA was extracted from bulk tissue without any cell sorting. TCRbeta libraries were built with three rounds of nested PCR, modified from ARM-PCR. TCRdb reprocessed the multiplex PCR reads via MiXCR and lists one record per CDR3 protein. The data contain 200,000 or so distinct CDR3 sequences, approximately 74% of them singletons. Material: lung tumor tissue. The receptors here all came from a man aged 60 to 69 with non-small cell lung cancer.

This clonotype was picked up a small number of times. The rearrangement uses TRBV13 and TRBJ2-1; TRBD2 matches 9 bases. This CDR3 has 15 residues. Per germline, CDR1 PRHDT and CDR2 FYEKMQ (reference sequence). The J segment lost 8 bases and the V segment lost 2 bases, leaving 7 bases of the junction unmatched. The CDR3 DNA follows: TGTGCCAGCAGCTTAAGGAGCGGGAGGTGGGATGAGCAGTTCTTC. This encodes CASSLRSGRWDEQFF.

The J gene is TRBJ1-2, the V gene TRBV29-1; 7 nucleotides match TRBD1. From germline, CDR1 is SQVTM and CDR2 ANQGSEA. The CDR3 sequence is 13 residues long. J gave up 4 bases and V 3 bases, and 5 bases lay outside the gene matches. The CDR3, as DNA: TGCAGCGTTGACGGCACAGGGGCCTATGGCTACACCTTC. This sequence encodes CSVDGTGAYGYTF.

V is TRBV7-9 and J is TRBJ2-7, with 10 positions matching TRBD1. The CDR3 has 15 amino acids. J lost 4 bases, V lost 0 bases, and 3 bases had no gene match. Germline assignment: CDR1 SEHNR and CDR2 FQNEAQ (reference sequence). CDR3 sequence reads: CASSLADRGRYEQYF. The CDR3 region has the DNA TGTGCCAGCAGCTTAGCGGACAGGGGGAGGTACGAGCAGTACTTC.

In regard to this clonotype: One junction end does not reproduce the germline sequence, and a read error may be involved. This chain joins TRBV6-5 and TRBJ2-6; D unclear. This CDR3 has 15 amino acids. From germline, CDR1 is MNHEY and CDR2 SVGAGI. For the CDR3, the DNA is TGTGCCAACAGTTATTTCGGGTCTGGGGCCAACGTCCTGACTTTC. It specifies CANSYFGSGANVLTF.

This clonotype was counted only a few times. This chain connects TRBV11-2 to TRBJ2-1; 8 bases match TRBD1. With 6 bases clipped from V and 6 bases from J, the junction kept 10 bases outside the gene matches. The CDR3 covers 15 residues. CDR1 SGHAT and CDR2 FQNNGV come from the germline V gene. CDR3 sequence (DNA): TGTGCCAGCAGTCCGGGACAGGTCAACACCAATGAGCAGTTCTTC. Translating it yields CASSPGQVNTNEQFF. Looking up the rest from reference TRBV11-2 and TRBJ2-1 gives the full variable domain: EAGVAQSPRYKIIEKRQSVAFWCNPISGHATLYWYQQILGQGPKLLIQFQNNGVVDDSQLPKDRFSAERLKGVDSTLKIQPAKLEDSAVYLCASSPGQVNTNEQFFGPGTRLTVL.

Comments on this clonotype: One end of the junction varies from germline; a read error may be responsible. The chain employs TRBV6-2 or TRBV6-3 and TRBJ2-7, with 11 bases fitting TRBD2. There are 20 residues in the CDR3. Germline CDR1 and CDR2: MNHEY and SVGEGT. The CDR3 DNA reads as TGTGCCTGCAGACAACCACCCTCTAGCGGGAGGCCGGCTAGCTCCTACGAGCAGTACTTC. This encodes CACRQPPSSGRPASSYEQYF.

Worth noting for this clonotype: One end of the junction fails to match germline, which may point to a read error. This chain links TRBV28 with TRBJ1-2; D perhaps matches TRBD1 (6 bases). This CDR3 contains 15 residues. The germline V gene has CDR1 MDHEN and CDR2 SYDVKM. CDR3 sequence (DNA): TGTGTCAGCAGTCAATTTAACAGGGTTGGTGATGGCTACACCTTC. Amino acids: CVSSQFNRVGDGYTF.

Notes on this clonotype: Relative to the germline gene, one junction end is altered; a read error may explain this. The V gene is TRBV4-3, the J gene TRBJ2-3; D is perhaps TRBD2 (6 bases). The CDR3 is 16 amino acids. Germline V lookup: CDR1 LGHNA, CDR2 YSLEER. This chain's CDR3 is CASSHDRAGTTDTRYF. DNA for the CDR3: TGCGCCAGCAGCCATGATAGAGCGGGCACAACAGATACGCGGTATTTT.

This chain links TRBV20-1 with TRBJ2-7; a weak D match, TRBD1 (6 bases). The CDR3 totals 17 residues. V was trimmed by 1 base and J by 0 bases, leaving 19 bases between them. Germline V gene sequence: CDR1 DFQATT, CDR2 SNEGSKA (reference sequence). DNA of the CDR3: TGCAGTGCTAGAGGGGAGAGGGGGATGACTTCCTCCTACGAGCAGTACTTC. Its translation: CSARGERGMTSSYEQYF.

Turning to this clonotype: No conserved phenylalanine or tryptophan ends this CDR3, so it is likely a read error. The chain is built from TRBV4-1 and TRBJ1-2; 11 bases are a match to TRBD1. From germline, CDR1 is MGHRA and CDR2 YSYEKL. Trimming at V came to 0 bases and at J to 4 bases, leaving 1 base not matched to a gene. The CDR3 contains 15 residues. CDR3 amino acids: CASSQDGTGGYGYTY. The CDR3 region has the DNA TGCGCCAGCAGCCAAGATGGGACAGGGGGCTATGGCTACACCTAC.

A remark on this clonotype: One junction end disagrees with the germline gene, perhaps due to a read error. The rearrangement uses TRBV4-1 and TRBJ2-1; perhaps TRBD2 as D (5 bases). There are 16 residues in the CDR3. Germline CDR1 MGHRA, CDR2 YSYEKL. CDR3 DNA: TGTGCCAGCAGCCAAGATGTACAGCGGAACTACAATGAGCTGTTCTTC. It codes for CASSQDVQRNYNELFF.

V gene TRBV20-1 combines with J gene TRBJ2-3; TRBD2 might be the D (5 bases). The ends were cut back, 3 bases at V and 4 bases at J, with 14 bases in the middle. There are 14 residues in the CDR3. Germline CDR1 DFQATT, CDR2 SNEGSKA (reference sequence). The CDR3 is CSARTTQGSDTQYF. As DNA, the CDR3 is TGCAGTGCTAGGACTACCCAAGGGTCAGATACGCAGTATTTT.

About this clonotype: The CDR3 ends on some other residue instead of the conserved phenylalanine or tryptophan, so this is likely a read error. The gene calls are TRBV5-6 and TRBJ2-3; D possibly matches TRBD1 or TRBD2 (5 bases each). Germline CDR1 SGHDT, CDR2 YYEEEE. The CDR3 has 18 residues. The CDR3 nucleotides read TGTGCCAGCAGCTCTCCAAGGGACGTATTTTTCGTCACAGATATGCAGTATCTT. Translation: CASSSPRDVFFVTDMQYL.

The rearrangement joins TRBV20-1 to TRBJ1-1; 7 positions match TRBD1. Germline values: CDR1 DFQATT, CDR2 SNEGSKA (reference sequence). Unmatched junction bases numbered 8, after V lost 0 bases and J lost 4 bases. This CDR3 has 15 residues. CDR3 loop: CSARDPTGAGTEAFF. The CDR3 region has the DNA TGCAGTGCTAGAGACCCCACAGGGGCCGGCACTGAAGCTTTCTTT.